One and the same sample provided the 18 T cell receptor beta chains below, sequenced in a study of blood T cells in healthy people across ages. A second PCR, run for about 7 to 11 cycles, used a sample-barcoded 5' primer plus a J-beta primer mix. TCRdb called the 5' RACE reads again in MiXCR, with one record for every CDR3 protein. Of nearly 1 million distinct CDR3 sequences in the sample, roughly half were seen once. The sample comprised blood. These receptors all come from a woman aged 60-75 years in good health.

This clonotype has a handful of counts. This rearrangement joins TRBV5-4 to TRBJ2-7, with a tentative D call TRBD1 (7 bases). V was cut by 3 bases and J by 3 bases, with 19 bases left in between. CDR3 size: 16 residues. Germline V gene sequence: CDR1 SGHNT, CDR2 YYREEE (reference sequence). CDR3 loop: CASSWGAGTDYYEQYF. CDR3 bases: TGTGCCAGCAGCTGGGGGGCCGGGACAGACTACTACGAGCAGTACTTC.

The chain links TRBV20-1 to TRBJ2-3; no definite D call. The CDR3 sequence is 14 residues long. Germline assignment: CDR1 DFQATT and CDR2 SNEGSKA (reference sequence). Trimming removed 3 bases from V and 1 base from J, with 11 bases in between. The CDR3 DNA follows: TGCAGTGCTAGCGAACATCCCCGCACAGATACGCAGTATTTT. The encoded protein is CSASEHPRTDTQYF.

Worth noting for this clonotype: One junction end does not reproduce the germline sequence, and a read error may be involved. The chain carries TRBV4-1 and TRBJ2-3; D remains ambiguous. This CDR3 has 15 residues. Germline CDR1 is MGHRA and CDR2 is YSYEKL. CDR3 sequence (DNA): TGCGCCAACAGCCAAGGTGGGATATACACAGATACGCAGTATTTT. Translating gives CANSQGGIYTDTQYF.

This chain links TRBV28 with TRBJ2-3; D gene uncertain. Per germline, CDR1 MDHEN and CDR2 SYDVKM. The germline V and J ends were trimmed by 7 bases and 0 bases, with 14 bases remaining between them. The CDR3 is 15 amino acids. The CDR3 DNA follows: TGTGCCAGCAATTTTGACGGAACTAGCACAGATACGCAGTATTTT. Translation gives CASNFDGTSTDTQYF.

This chain joins TRBV5-1 and TRBJ1-1; the D is unclear. The CDR3 is 15 amino acids. CDR1 and CDR2 from the germline V gene are SGHRS and YFSETQ. V was shortened by 4 bases and J by 4 bases, with 17 bases between the two germline ends. The CDR3 nucleotides are TGCGCCAGCAGCCAACCGCCTTTCGGTTCCACTGAAGCTTTCTTT. Amino acid sequence: CASSQPPFGSTEAFF.

This clonotype was detected a few times. The V gene is TRBV3-1, the J gene TRBJ2-1, with D unresolved. This CDR3 has 12 residues. Trimming stripped 7 bases from V and 4 bases from J, with 8 bases between. Germline CDR1 is LGHDT and CDR2 is YNNKEL (reference sequence). The CDR3 sequence: CASTTGYNEQFF. CDR3 bases: TGTGCCAGCACCACCGGGTACAATGAGCAGTTCTTC.

The V and J genes are TRBV11-1 and TRBJ2-7, with D possibly being TRBD2 (5 bases). CDR3 size: 13 residues. Germline V gene sequence: CDR1 SGHAT, CDR2 FQDESV (reference sequence). Trimming shortened V by 3 bases and J by 7 bases, and 13 bases separated the two germline ends. The CDR3 region is CASSFQDSTEQYF. In nucleotides, the CDR3 is TGTGCCAGCAGCTTCCAGGACTCTACTGAGCAGTACTTC.

The chain employs TRBV28 and TRBJ1-2; weak D call: TRBD1 (5 bases). Trimming cost V 6 bases and J 7 bases, with 15 bases left between them. The CDR3 sequence is 13 residues long. CDR1 and CDR2 from the germline V gene are MDHEN and SYDVKM. CDR3: CASSKRTHGGYTF. The CDR3 region has the DNA TGTGCCAGCAGCAAACGGACACACGGTGGCTACACCTTC.

This clonotype was picked up one time. The conserved phenylalanine or tryptophan is not found at the CDR3 terminus, so this likely reflects a read error. The CDR3 nucleotides are TGCAGTGCTAGAGTTGGGACAGGGGAAGAGACCCAGTACGTC. Translating gives CSARVGTGEETQYV. J is TRBJ2-5 and V is TRBV20-1; 10 bases map to TRBD1. CDR3 length: 14 residues. V trimming: 1 base; J trimming: 3 bases; junction bases outside the gene matches: 2. Germline-derived CDR1 and CDR2 are DFQATT and SNEGSKA (reference sequence).

Only a few counts were recorded for this clonotype. The chain couples TRBV14 to TRBJ1-4, with D possibly TRBD1 on 5 matching bases. Trimming took 0 bases from V and 8 from J, leaving 13 bases between them. Germline CDR1 SGHDN, CDR2 FVKESK. The CDR3 contains 15 residues. CDR3 residues: CASSQDPGLREKLFF. Here the CDR3 DNA reads TGTGCCAGCAGCCAAGATCCGGGGCTACGGGAAAAACTGTTTTTT.

The V call is TRBV5-1, the J call TRBJ2-4; 8 bases align to TRBD1. The tail of the sequence fits TRBJ2-7 better, so the J call may be wrong. CDR1 and CDR2 (germline): SGHRS, YFSETQ. This CDR3 has 15 amino acids. The CDR3 DNA sequence: TGCGCCAGCAGCTTGGACCAGGGGGCGACCTACGAGCAGTACTTC. Protein product: CASSLDQGATYEQYF.

V usage is TRBV2 and J usage is TRBJ2-3; 7 nucleotides line up with TRBD2. Germline values: CDR1 SNHLY, CDR2 FYNNEI. After removal of 5 bases from V and 10 bases from J, the junction contained 18 bases not matched to a gene. CDR3 length equals 16 residues. In DNA form, the CDR3 reads TGTGCCAGCAGTTGGGGAGGGCTAGCGACACAGAGACCGCAGTATTTT. Its translation is CASSWGGLATQRPQYF.

The genes are TRBV15 and TRBJ2-7; 9 bases map to TRBD1. This CDR3 contains 14 residues. The germline V gene has CDR1 LNHNV and CDR2 YYDKDF (reference sequence). After removal of 5 bases from V and 3 bases from J, the junction contained 5 bases not matched to a gene. For the CDR3, the DNA is TGTGCCACCAGCTACGGGACAGGGAACTACGAGCAGTACTTC. Protein: CATSYGTGNYEQYF.

This clonotype occurred once. The gene calls are TRBV5-5 and TRBJ2-3; 11 bases match TRBD2. Trimming cost V 4 bases and J 8 bases; bases outside gene matches: 12. Looked up from germline, CDR1 is SGHKS and CDR2 is YYEKEE (reference sequence). This CDR3 comprises 16 residues. CDR3 protein: CASSPGTSGWGVTQYF. The CDR3 bases are TGTGCCAGCAGCCCCGGGACTAGCGGTTGGGGAGTTACGCAGTATTTT.

The chain is built from TRBV12-3 or TRBV12-4 and TRBJ2-5; 10 positions match TRBD1. With V trimmed by 8 bases and J by 7 bases, 13 bases remained unmatched. This CDR3 region has 15 residues. This chain's CDR3 is CASGHRTGGVWTQYF. In DNA, the CDR3 is TGTGCCAGCGGTCACCGGACAGGGGGAGTCTGGACCCAGTACTTC.

The chain couples TRBV7-9 to TRBJ2-7, with no clear D. Germline CDR1 reads SEHNR; CDR2 reads FQNEAQ (reference sequence). This CDR3 has 14 amino acids. V gave up 1 base and J gave up 9 bases, with 16 bases separating them. The CDR3 loop reads CASSLERNTPGQYF. CDR3 in DNA: TGTGCCAGCAGCTTAGAACGGAACACCCCTGGGCAGTACTTC.

This clonotype appeared once. The rearrangement joins TRBV20-1 to TRBJ2-5; 7 positions match TRBD1. After removal of 1 base from V and 5 bases from J, the junction contained 7 bases not matched to a gene. Looked up from germline, CDR1 is DFQATT and CDR2 is SNEGSKA (reference sequence). The CDR3 runs to 14 residues. CDR3 sequence (DNA): TGCAGTGCTAGAGCTATTGACAGGGTTGAGACCCAGTACTTC. Encoded protein: CSARAIDRVETQYF.

V gene TRBV9 combines with J gene TRBJ2-1; 7 nucleotides match TRBD2. This CDR3 has 15 amino acids. J lost 7 bases, V lost 5 bases, and 12 bases had no gene match. CDR1 is SGDLS and CDR2 is YYNGEE in the germline V gene. CDR3 residues: CASSAGLVGENEQFF. DNA of the CDR3: TGTGCCAGCAGTGCCGGACTAGTCGGCGAGAATGAGCAGTTCTTC.